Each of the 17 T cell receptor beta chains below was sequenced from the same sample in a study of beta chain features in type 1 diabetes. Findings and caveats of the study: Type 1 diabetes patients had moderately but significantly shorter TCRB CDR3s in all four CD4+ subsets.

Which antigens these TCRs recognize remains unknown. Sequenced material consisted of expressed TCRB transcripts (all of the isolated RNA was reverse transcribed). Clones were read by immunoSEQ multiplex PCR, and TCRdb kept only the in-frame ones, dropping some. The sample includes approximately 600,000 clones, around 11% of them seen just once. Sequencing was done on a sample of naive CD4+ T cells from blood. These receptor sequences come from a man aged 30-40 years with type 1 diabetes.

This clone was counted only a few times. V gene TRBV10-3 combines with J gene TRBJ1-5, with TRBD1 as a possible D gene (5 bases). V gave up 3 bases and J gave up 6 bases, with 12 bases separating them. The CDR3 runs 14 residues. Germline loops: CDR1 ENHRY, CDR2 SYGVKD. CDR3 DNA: TGTGCCATCAGTGACAGACAGACGAGTCAGCCCCAGCATTTT. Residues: CAISDRQTSQPQHF.

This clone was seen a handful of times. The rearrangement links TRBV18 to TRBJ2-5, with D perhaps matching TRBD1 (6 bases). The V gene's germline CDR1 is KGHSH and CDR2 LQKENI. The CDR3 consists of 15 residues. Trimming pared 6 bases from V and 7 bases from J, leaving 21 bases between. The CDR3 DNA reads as TGTGCCAGCTCGCGCGGAGACAGGTTCATGTGGACCCAGTACTTC. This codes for CASSRGDRFMWTQYF.

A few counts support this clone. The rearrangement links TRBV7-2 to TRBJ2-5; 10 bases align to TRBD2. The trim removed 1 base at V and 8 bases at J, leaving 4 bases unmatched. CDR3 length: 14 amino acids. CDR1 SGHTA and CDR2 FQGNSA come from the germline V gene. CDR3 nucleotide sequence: TGTGCCAGCAGCTTAGTCCAGCGGGGGGGTACCCAGTACTTC. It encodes CASSLVQRGGTQYF.

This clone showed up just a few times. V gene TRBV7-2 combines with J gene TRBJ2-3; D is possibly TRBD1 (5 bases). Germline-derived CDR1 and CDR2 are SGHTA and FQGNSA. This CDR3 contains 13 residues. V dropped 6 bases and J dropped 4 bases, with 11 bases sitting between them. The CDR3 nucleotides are TGTGCCAGCAGTATCAGGGTCCCAGATACGCAGTATTTT. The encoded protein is CASSIRVPDTQYF.

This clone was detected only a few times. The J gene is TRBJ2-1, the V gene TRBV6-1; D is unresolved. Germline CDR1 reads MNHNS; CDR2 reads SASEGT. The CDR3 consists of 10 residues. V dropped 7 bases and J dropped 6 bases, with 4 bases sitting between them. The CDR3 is CASKGNEQFF. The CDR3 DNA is TGTGCCAGCAAAGGCAATGAGCAGTTCTTC.

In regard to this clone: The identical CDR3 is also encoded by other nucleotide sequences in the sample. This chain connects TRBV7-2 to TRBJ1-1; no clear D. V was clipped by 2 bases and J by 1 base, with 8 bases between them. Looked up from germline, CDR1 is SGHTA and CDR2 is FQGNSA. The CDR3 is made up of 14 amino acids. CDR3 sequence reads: CASSLNAGNTEAFF. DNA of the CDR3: TGTGCCAGCAGCTTAAATGCAGGGAACACTGAAGCTTTCTTT.

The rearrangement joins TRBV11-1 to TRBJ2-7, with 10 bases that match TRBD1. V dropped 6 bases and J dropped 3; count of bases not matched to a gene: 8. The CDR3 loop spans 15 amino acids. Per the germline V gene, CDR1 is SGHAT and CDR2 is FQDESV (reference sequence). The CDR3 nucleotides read TGTGCCAGCAGGCCCGGGACAGGGGTCGACTACGAGCAGTACTTC. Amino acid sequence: CASRPGTGVDYEQYF.

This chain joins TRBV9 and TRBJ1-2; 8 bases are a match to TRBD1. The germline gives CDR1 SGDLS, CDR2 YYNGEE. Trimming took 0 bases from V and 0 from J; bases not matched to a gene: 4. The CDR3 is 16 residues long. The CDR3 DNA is TGTGCCAGCAGCGTAGGGGGACAGGCGGCTAACTATGGCTACACCTTC. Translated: CASSVGGQAANYGYTF.

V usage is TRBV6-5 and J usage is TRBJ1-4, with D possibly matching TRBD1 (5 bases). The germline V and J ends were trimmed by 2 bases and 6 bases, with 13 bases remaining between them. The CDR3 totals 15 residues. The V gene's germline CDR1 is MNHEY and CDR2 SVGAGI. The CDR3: CASSYSGARDEKLFF. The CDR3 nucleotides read TGTGCCAGCAGTTACAGCGGGGCCAGAGATGAAAAACTGTTTTTT.

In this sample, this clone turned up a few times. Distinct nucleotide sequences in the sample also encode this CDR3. The CDR3 DNA reads TGTGCCAGCTCACCGCCAGGGGCAGATACGCAGTATTTT. Translation: CASSPPGADTQYF. The V gene is TRBV18, the J gene TRBJ2-3; D may be TRBD1 (6 bases). Germline V gene data show CDR1 as KGHSH and CDR2 as LQKENI. Trimming cost V 3 bases and J 4 bases, with 8 bases left between them. The CDR3 consists of 13 residues. The entire variable domain, with the rest obtained from reference TRBV18 and TRBJ2-3, is as follows: NAGVMQNPRHLVRRRGQEARLRCSPMKGHSHVYWYRQLPEEGLKFMVYLQKENIIDESGMPKERFSAEFPKEGPSILRIQQVVRGDSAAYFCASSPPGADTQYFGPGTRLTVL.

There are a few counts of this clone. The CDR3 protein is CASSLVSRETYEQYF. CDR3 coding DNA: TGTGCCAGCAGCTTAGTGTCTCGGGAGACCTACGAGCAGTACTTC. The chain couples TRBV7-2 to TRBJ2-7, with D tentatively TRBD2 (6 bases). V was pared by 1 base and J by 2 bases, with 12 bases between. The CDR3 runs to 15 residues. Germline-derived CDR1 and CDR2 are SGHTA and FQGNSA.

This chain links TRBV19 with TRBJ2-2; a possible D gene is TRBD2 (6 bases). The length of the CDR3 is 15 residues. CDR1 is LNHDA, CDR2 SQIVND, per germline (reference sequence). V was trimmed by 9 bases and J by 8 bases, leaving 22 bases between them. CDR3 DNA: TGTGCCAGCCGAGGAGGGGACTCCGACTATGGGGAGCTGTTTTTT. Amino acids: CASRGGDSDYGELFF.

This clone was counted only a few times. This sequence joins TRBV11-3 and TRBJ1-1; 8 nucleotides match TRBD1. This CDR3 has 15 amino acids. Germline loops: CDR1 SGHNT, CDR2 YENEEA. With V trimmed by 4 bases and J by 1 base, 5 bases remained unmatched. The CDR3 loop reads CASSSGQGRNTEAFF. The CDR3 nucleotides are TGTGCCAGCAGCTCTGGACAGGGTCGGAACACTGAAGCTTTCTTT.

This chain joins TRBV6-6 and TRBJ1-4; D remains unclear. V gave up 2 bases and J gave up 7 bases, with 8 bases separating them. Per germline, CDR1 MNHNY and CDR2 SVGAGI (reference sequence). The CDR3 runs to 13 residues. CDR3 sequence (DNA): TGTGCCAGCAGTTACATGGACCCTGAAAAACTGTTTTTT. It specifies CASSYMDPEKLFF.

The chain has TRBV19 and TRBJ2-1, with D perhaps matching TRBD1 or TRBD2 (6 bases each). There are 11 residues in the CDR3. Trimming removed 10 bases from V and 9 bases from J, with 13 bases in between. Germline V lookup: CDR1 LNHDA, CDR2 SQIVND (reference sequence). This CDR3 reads CATSWGAEQFF. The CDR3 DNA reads TGTGCCACCTCCTGGGGGGCTGAGCAGTTCTTC.

DNA of the CDR3: TGTGCCAGCAGCTTAGATAGCACAGATACGCAGTATTTT. It specifies CASSLDSTDTQYF. This rearrangement joins TRBV7-9 to TRBJ2-3; D unclear. Trimming took 1 base from V and 0 from J, leaving 2 bases between them. The CDR3 is 13 residues long. The V gene's germline CDR1 is SEHNR and CDR2 FQNEAQ (reference sequence).

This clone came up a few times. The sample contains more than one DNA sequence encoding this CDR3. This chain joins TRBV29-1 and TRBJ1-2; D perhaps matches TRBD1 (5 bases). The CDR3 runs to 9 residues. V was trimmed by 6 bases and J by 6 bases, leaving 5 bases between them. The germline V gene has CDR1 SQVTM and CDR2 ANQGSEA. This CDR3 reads CSVGDGYTF. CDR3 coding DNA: TGCAGCGTGGGGGATGGCTACACCTTC.